This entry is about one T cell receptor (beta chain). The CDR3 length is 17 residues. Germline lookup yields CDR1 SGHNT and CDR2 YYREEE (reference sequence). V shed 4 bases and J shed 0 bases, with 14 bases lying between them. This table comes from immunoSEQ multiplex PCR, and its TCRdb copy is limited to in-frame clones, with some not included. The data show around 33,000 clones, with 90% seen just once and roughly 0.56% held by the top ten. This entry comes from a study of T cell changes during pregnancy in multiple sclerosis. This sequence was found in a female donor in good health, enrolled as a control in a pregnancy study. The sample was CD4+ T cells from peripheral blood mononuclear cells, taken in the third trimester of pregnancy. The chain uses TRBV5-4 and TRBJ2-6; D is uncertain. The CDR3 spells CASSQRPSSSGANVLTF. The CDR3 region has the DNA TGTGCCAGCAGCCAAAGGCCCTCTAGCTCTGGGGCCAACGTCCTGACTTTC.